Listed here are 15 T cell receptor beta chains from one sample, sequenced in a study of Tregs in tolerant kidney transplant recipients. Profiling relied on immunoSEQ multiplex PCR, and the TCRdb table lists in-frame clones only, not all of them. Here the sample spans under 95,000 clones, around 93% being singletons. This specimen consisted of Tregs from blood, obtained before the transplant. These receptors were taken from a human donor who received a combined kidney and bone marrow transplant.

The CDR3 DNA sequence: TGTGCCAGCCGAATGGGGGAAGGGGTGCGAGAGCAGTACTTC. Its protein product is CASRMGEGVREQYF. The rearrangement joins TRBV30 to TRBJ2-7; D is perhaps TRBD1 or TRBD2 (5 bases each). V was trimmed by 8 bases and J by 7 bases, leaving 24 bases between them. CDR1 GTSNPN and CDR2 SVGIG come from the germline V gene (reference sequence). The CDR3 is 14 residues long. Full variable domain (rest looked up from reference TRBV30 and TRBJ2-7): SQTIHQWPATLVQPVGSPLSLECTVEGTSNPNLYWYRQAAGRGLQLLFYSVGIGQISSEVPQNLSASRPQDRQFILSSKKLLLSDSGFYLCASRMGEGVREQYFGPGTRLTVT.

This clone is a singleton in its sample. The chain's CDR3 is CASIPAQGLSGANVLTF. CDR3 coding DNA: TGTGCCAGCATCCCTGCCCAGGGCCTCTCTGGGGCCAACGTCCTGACTTTC. The rearrangement uses TRBV28 and TRBJ2-6; a weak D match, TRBD1 (5 bases). Germline V gives CDR1 MDHEN, CDR2 SYDVKM. CDR3 length equals 17 residues. The V end lost 7 bases, the J end lost 0 bases, and 16 bases lay between the germline ends.

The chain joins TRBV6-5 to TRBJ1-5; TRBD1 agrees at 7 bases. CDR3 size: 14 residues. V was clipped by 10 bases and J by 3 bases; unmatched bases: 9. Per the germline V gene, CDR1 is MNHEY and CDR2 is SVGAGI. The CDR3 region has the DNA TGTGCCACCCAGGGACAGCAATCCAATCAGCCCCAGCATTTT. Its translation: CATQGQQSNQPQHF.

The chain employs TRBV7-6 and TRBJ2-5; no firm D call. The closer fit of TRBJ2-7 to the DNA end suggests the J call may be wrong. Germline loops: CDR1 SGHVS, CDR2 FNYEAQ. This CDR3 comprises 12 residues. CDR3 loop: CASSLSSYEQYF. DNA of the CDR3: TGTGCCAGCAGCTTGAGCTCCTACGAGCAGTACTTC.

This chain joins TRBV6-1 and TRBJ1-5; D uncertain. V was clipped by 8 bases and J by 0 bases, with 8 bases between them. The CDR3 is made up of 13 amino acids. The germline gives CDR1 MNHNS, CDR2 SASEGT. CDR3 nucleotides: TGTGCCAGCGTGATTGGTAGCAATCAGCCCCAGCATTTT. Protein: CASVIGSNQPQHF.

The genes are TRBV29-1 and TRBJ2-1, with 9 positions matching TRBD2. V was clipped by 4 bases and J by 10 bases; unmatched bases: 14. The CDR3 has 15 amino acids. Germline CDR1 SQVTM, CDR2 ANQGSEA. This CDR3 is CSVVLPPGLAGEQFF. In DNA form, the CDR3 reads TGCAGCGTTGTTTTACCCCCGGGACTAGCCGGGGAGCAGTTCTTC.

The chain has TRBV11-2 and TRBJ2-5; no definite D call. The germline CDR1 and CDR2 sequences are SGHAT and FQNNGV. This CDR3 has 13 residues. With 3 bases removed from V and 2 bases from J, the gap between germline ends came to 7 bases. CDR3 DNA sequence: TGTGCCAGCAGCTTGCTGGGTCAAGAGACCCAGTACTTC. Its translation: CASSLLGQETQYF.

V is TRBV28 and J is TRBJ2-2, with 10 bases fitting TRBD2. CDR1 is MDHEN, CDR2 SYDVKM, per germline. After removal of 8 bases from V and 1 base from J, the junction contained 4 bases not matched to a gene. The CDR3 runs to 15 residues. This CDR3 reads CASLLAGVNTGELFF. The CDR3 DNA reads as TGTGCCAGCCTCCTAGCGGGAGTGAACACCGGGGAGCTGTTTTTT.

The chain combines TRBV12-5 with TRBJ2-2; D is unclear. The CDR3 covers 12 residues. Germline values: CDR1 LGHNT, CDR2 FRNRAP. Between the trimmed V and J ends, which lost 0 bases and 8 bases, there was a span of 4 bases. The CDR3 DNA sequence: TGTGCTAGTGGTTTGGTACGGGGGGAGCTGTTTTTT. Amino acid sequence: CASGLVRGELFF.

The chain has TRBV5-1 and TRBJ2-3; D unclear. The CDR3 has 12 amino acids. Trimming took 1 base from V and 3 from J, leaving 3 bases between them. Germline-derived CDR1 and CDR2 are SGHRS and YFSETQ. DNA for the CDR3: TGCGCCAGCAGCTTGCTTACAGATACGCAGTATTTT. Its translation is CASSLLTDTQYF.

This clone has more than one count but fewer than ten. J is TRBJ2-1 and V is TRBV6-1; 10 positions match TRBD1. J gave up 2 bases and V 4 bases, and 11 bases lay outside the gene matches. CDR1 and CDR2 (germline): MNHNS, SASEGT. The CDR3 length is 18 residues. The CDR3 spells CASSAGRDRGRTYNEQFF. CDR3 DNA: TGTGCCAGCAGTGCGGGCCGGGACAGGGGAAGAACCTACAATGAGCAGTTCTTC.

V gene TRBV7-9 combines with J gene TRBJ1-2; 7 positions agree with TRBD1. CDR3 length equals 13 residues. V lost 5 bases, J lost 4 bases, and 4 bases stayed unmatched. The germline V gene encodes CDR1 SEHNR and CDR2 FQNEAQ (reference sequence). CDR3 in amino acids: CASSPGGSYGYTF. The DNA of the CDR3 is TGTGCCAGCAGCCCAGGGGGAAGCTATGGCTACACCTTC.

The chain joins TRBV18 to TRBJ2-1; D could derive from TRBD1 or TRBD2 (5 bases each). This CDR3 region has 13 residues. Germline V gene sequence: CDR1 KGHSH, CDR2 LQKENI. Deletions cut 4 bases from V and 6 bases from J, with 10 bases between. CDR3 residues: CASSRDEFNEQFF. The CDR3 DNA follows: TGTGCCAGCTCACGGGACGAGTTCAATGAGCAGTTCTTC.

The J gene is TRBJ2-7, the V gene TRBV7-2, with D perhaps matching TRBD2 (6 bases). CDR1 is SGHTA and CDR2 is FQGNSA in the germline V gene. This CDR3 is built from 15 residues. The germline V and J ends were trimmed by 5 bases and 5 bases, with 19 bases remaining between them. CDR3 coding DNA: TGTGCCAGCAGCGTCACCGGGACTCAAAGCGACGAGCAGTACTTC. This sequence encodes CASSVTGTQSDEQYF.

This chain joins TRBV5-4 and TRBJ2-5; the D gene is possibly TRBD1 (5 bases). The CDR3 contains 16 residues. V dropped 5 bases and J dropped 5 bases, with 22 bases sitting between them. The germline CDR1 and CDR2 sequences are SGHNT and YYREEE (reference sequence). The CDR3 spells CASRKVGRGPGETQYF. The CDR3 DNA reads TGTGCCAGCAGAAAAGTTGGTAGGGGTCCCGGGGAGACCCAGTACTTC.